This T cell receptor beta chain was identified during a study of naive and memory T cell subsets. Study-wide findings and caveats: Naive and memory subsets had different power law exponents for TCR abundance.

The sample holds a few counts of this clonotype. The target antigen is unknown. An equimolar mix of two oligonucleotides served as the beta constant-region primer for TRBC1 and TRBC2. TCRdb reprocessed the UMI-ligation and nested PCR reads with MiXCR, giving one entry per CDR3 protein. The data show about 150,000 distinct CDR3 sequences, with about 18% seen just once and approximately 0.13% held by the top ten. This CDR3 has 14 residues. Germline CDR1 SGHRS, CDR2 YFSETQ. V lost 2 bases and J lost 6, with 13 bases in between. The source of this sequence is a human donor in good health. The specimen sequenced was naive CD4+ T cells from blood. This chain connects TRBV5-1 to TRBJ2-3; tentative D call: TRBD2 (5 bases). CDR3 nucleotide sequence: TGCGCCAGCAGCTTATTCGGGAATACTGATACGCAGTATTTT. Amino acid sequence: CASSLFGNTDTQYF.